Presented here are 4 T cell receptor beta chains from one specimen sequenced in a study of blood T cells in healthy people across ages. PCR was performed a second time for about 6 to 11 cycles using a sample-barcoded 5' primer and a J-beta primer mix. TCRdb used MiXCR to reprocess the 5' RACE reads, holding one entry per CDR3 protein. This table holds hundreds of thousands of distinct CDR3 sequences, approximately 59% found once. The specimen sequenced was blood. The origin of the receptors is a man aged 60 to 75 in good health.

The chain recombines TRBV20-1 with TRBJ2-5; weak D call: TRBD2 (6 bases). The V end was cut by 1 base, the J end by 5 bases, with 11 bases between. CDR1 and CDR2 from the germline V gene are DFQATT and SNEGSKA (reference sequence). CDR3 length equals 13 residues. CDR3 residues: CSARGWAGETQYF. The CDR3 DNA follows: TGCAGTGCTAGAGGATGGGCGGGGGAGACCCAGTACTTC.

This clonotype was detected only a few times. This chain uses TRBV20-1 with TRBJ2-3, with D uncertain. This CDR3 comprises 11 residues. Germline values: CDR1 DFQATT, CDR2 SNEGSKA (reference sequence). V shed 3 bases and J shed 3 bases, with 4 bases lying between them. CDR3 coding DNA: TGCAGTGCTAGGGGGACAGATACGCAGTATTTT. Amino acids: CSARGTDTQYF.

The chain has TRBV4-1 and TRBJ2-4; 9 bases map to TRBD1. The DNA end lines up better with TRBJ2-7; the J call may be wrong. The CDR3 loop spans 17 amino acids. Germline V gene lookup returns CDR1 MGHRA and CDR2 YSYEKL. Here the CDR3 DNA reads TGCGCCAGCAGCCAAGACGGCGGTGCGGACAGGGGTTACGAGCAGTACTTC. It codes for CASSQDGGADRGYEQYF.

The chain joins TRBV7-9 to TRBJ1-1; the D gene is possibly TRBD1 (5 bases). This CDR3 region has 12 residues. Germline CDR1 and CDR2: SEHNR and FQNEAQ (reference sequence). The V end lost 6 bases, the J end lost 10 bases, and 15 bases lay between the germline ends. The CDR3 protein is CASRDSGVGAFF. CDR3 nucleotide sequence: TGTGCCAGCAGAGATTCGGGGGTTGGAGCTTTCTTT.